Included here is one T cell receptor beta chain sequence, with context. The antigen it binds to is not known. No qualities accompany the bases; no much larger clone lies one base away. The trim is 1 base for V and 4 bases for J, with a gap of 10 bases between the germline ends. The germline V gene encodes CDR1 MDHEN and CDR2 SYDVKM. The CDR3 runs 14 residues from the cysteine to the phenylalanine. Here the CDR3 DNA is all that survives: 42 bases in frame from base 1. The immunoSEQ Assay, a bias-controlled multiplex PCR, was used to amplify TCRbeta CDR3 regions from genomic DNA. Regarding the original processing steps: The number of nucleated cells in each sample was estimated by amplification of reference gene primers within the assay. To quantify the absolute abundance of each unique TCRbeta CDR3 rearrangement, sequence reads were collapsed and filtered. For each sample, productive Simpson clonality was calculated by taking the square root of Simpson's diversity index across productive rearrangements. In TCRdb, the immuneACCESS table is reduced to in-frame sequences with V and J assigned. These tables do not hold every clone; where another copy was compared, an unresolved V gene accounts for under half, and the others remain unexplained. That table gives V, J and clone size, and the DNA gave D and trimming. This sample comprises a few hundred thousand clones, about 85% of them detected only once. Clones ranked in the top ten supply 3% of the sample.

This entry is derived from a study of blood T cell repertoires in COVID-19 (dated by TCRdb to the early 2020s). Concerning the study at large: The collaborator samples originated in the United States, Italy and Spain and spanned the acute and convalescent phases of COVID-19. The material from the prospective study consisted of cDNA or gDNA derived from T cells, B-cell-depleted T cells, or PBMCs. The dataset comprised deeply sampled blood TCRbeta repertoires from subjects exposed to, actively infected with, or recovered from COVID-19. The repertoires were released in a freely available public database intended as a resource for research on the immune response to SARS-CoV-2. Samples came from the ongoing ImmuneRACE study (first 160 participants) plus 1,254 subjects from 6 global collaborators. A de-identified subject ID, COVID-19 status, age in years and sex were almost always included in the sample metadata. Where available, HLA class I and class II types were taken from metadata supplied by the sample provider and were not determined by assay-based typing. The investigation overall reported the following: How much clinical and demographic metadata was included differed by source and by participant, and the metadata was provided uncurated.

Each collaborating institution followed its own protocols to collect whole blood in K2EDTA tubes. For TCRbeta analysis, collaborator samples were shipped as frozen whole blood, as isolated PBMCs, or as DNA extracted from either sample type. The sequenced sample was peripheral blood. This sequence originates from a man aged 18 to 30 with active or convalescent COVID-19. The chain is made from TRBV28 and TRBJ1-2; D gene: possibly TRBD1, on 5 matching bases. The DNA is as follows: TGTGCCAGCAGTTTATTCAGGGCGGCCTATGGCTACACCTTC. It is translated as CASSLFRAAYGYTF.